These 30 T cell receptor beta chains originate from one sample sequenced in a study of response to subunit inactivated influenza vaccine. TCRdb passed the RT-PCR reads through MiXCR, listing each CDR3 protein once. The data show 530,000 or so distinct CDR3 sequences, with approximately 12% seen just once and 10% to 13% held by the top ten. The sample here was PBMCs from blood, taken on the day of vaccination. The receptor source for this set is a man over 45 who received an inactivated influenza vaccine.

This clonotype was seen a handful of times. The genes are TRBV18 and TRBJ2-7, with 10 bases that match TRBD2. V trimming: 4 bases; J trimming: 0 bases; junction bases outside the gene matches: 6. The V gene's germline CDR1 is KGHSH and CDR2 LQKENI. CDR3 length: 16 amino acids. In DNA, the CDR3 is TGTGCCAGCTCACTCGGGACTAGCGTGAACTCCTACGAGCAGTACTTC. Its translation is CASSLGTSVNSYEQYF.

CDR3 sequence reads: CASRDVVGTEAFF. The CDR3 bases are TGTGCCAGTAGGGATGTTGTGGGCACTGAAGCTTTCTTT. The J gene is TRBJ1-1, the V gene TRBV19; D gene ambiguous. The ends were cut back, 6 bases at V and 4 bases at J, with 12 bases in the middle. The CDR3 spans 13 residues. Germline CDR1 is LNHDA and CDR2 is SQIVND (reference sequence).

This clonotype was detected ten times or more. The V and J genes are TRBV7-8 and TRBJ2-1; 8 nucleotides align to TRBD2. Germline CDR1 is SGHVS and CDR2 is FQNEAQ. This CDR3 spans 15 amino acids. V was pared by 2 bases and J by 7 bases, with 7 bases of the junction left unmatched. The CDR3 loop is CASSLLGLAGNEQFF. CDR3 sequence (DNA): TGTGCCAGCAGCTTATTAGGACTAGCTGGTAATGAGCAGTTCTTC.

This clonotype was counted a few times. This chain links TRBV5-1 with TRBJ2-7; TRBD2 agrees at 7 bases. Germline V CDR1 and CDR2: SGHRS, YFSETQ. This CDR3 comprises 16 residues. The V gene end was trimmed by 0 bases and the J gene end by 2 bases; junction bases not matched to a gene: 8. The CDR3 spells CASSLESGLGPYEQYF. The CDR3 DNA is TGCGCCAGCAGCTTGGAGTCAGGACTAGGCCCCTACGAGCAGTACTTC.

This rearrangement joins TRBV7-2 to TRBJ2-7; 9 positions match TRBD2. Germline V gene sequence: CDR1 SGHTA, CDR2 FQGNSA. The CDR3 is made up of 15 amino acids. Germline trimming cut 0 bases from V and 1 base from J; bases unmatched to any gene: 1. The CDR3 protein is CASSLAREGSYEQYF. CDR3 in DNA: TGTGCCAGCAGCTTAGCGCGGGAGGGGTCCTACGAGCAGTACTTC.

This clonotype has just a few counts. The rearrangement links TRBV9 to TRBJ2-2; D is possibly TRBD2 (6 bases). CDR1 and CDR2 (germline): SGDLS, YYNGEE. Between the trimmed V and J ends, which lost 3 bases and 3 bases, there was a span of 12 bases. The CDR3 totals 15 residues. This chain's CDR3 is CASSGLGSDTGELFF. CDR3 DNA sequence: TGTGCCAGCAGCGGACTAGGGAGCGACACCGGGGAGCTGTTTTTT.

The chain recombines TRBV4-2 with TRBJ2-5, with D possibly being TRBD2 (5 bases). The V gene's germline CDR1 is LGHNA and CDR2 YNFKEQ. V shed 5 bases and J shed 5 bases, with 30 bases lying between them. This CDR3 is built from 19 residues. The CDR3 region is CASSFPLAWAEESLETQYF. The DNA for the CDR3 is TGTGCCAGCAGCTTCCCTTTGGCCTGGGCGGAGGAATCCTTGGAGACCCAGTACTTC.

A few counts support this clonotype. The V call is TRBV28, the J call TRBJ1-1; no firm D call. The germline V and J ends were trimmed by 6 bases and 0 bases, with 11 bases remaining between them. The CDR3 has 14 amino acids. Germline V gene data show CDR1 as MDHEN and CDR2 as SYDVKM. In DNA, the CDR3 is TGTGCCAGCAGGGCACATACCGTGAACACTGAAGCTTTCTTT. Protein sequence: CASRAHTVNTEAFF.

This clonotype showed up just a few times. The CDR3 here is CSARLTSGSYEQYF. For the CDR3, the DNA is TGCAGTGCTAGATTGACTAGCGGATCTTACGAGCAGTACTTC. This chain links TRBV20-1 with TRBJ2-7; 9 nucleotides match TRBD2. Germline CDR1 reads DFQATT; CDR2 reads SNEGSKA (reference sequence). The CDR3 loop spans 14 amino acids. The junction had 6 bases not matched to a gene; V was cut back by 2 bases and J by 4 bases.

CDR3 amino acids: CASSVETSGYNEQFF. Written as DNA, the CDR3 is TGTGCCAGCAGCGTAGAGACTAGCGGCTACAATGAGCAGTTCTTC. The chain is built from TRBV9 and TRBJ2-1, with TRBD2 matching 9 bases. V was pared by 0 bases and J by 3 bases, with 1 base of the junction left unmatched. CDR1 and CDR2 (germline): SGDLS, YYNGEE. CDR3 length: 15 residues.

The sample holds a few counts of this clonotype. The chain joins TRBV18 to TRBJ1-1; no reliable D call. The CDR3 sequence is 17 residues long. V lost 2 bases and J lost 6, with 22 bases in between. Per germline, CDR1 KGHSH and CDR2 LQKENI. The CDR3 sequence: CASSPVGSAGLNPEAFF. CDR3 nucleotides: TGTGCCAGCTCACCAGTGGGGTCTGCGGGTCTTAATCCTGAAGCTTTCTTT.

This clonotype was seen a handful of times. A junction boundary mismatches the germline segment, possibly from a read error. The chain combines TRBV4-3 with TRBJ2-2, with a weak D call TRBD1 (6 bases). The CDR3 sequence is 16 residues long. The germline V gene encodes CDR1 LGHNA and CDR2 YSLEER. The CDR3 region has the DNA TGCGCCAGCAGCCAGATGCGCACAGGGAACCCCGGGGAGCTGTTTTTT. It translates to CASSQMRTGNPGELFF.

The chain couples TRBV12-3 or TRBV12-4 to TRBJ1-2; D might be TRBD1 (6 bases). V lost 1 base and J lost 7, with 10 bases in between. CDR3 length: 13 residues. For the CDR3, the DNA is TGTGCCAGCAGTTTAGTAACAGGGAGTGGCTACACCTTC. Translated, it gives CASSLVTGSGYTF.

In its sample, this clonotype was seen a few times. J is TRBJ1-1 and V is TRBV10-3; D gene ambiguous. V lost 6 bases and J lost 4, with 12 bases in between. This CDR3 is built from 13 residues. CDR1 is ENHRY and CDR2 is SYGVKD in the germline V gene. CDR3 loop: CAIRGAWGTEAFF. As DNA, the CDR3 is TGTGCCATCAGGGGCGCCTGGGGCACTGAAGCTTTCTTT.

This clonotype was seen at least ten times. The chain uses TRBV24-1 and TRBJ2-5, with 9 bases aligning to TRBD2. From germline, CDR1 is KGHDR and CDR2 SFDVKD. There are 17 residues in the CDR3. V lost 3 bases to trimming and J lost 1 base; unmatched junction nucleotides: 8. The CDR3 bases are TGTGCCACCAGTGATCCCGGGACTAGCCACTCCCAAGAGACCCAGTACTTC. This codes for CATSDPGTSHSQETQYF.

This chain links TRBV28 with TRBJ1-5; D uncertain. Germline V CDR1 and CDR2: MDHEN, SYDVKM. CDR3 length equals 13 residues. Trimming pared 6 bases from V and 9 bases from J, leaving 15 bases between. CDR3: CASREGPFRPQHF. CDR3 sequence (DNA): TGTGCCAGCAGGGAGGGCCCTTTCCGGCCCCAGCATTTT.

This clonotype was seen more than once but under ten times. This chain connects TRBV4-1 to TRBJ1-2, with 10 nucleotides matching TRBD1. V was pared by 3 bases and J by 8 bases, with 6 bases of the junction left unmatched. The CDR3 loop spans 14 amino acids. In germline, CDR1 is MGHRA, CDR2 YSYEKL. The CDR3 reads CASSHAGTGEGYTF. The CDR3 DNA reads TGCGCCAGCAGCCACGCGGGGACAGGGGAAGGCTACACCTTC.

This clonotype was observed a few times. V and J are TRBV5-6 and TRBJ2-7, with TRBD2 as a possible D gene (5 bases). This CDR3 has 14 residues. Trimming took off 0 bases at V and 6 bases at J, with 13 bases between the two ends. Germline assignment: CDR1 SGHDT and CDR2 YYEEEE. CDR3 bases: TGTGCCAGCAGCTTGGTGGGAGTTTCCGGCGAGCAGTACTTC. Translation gives CASSLVGVSGEQYF.

This clonotype was picked up many times. The V gene is TRBV5-1, the J gene TRBJ1-1, with a tentative D call TRBD1 (5 bases). The germline V gene encodes CDR1 SGHRS and CDR2 YFSETQ. This CDR3 has 14 residues. Trimming took off 4 bases at V and 6 bases at J, with 16 bases between the two ends. The chain's CDR3 is CASSGRGEGAEAFF. In nucleotides, the CDR3 is TGCGCCAGCAGCGGACGGGGGGAGGGAGCTGAAGCTTTCTTT.

This clonotype was counted many times. The chain joins TRBV28 to TRBJ2-3; TRBD1 aligns across 7 bases. The CDR3 covers 15 residues. Germline loops: CDR1 MDHEN, CDR2 SYDVKM. The ends lost 4 bases at V and 3 bases at J; junction bases unmatched: 7. Here the CDR3 reads CASSSTGSRTDTQYF. The CDR3 DNA reads TGTGCCAGCAGTTCGACAGGGTCGCGAACAGATACGCAGTATTTT.

This clonotype has just a few counts. The V call is TRBV15, the J call TRBJ2-2; 12 bases match TRBD2. The J segment lost 5 bases and the V segment lost 2 bases, leaving 18 bases of the junction unmatched. Germline CDR1 LNHNV, CDR2 YYDKDF (reference sequence). This CDR3 spans 21 amino acids. The CDR3 loop is CATSRKGTALRLAGVTGELFF. Written as DNA, the CDR3 is TGTGCCACCAGCAGAAAGGGAACCGCACTAAGACTAGCGGGAGTTACCGGGGAGCTGTTTTTT.

The genes are TRBV7-9 and TRBJ2-1; tentatively, D is TRBD1 (6 bases). Germline V gene data show CDR1 as SEHNR and CDR2 as FQNEAQ (reference sequence). V gave up 1 base and J gave up 4 bases, with 11 bases separating them. The CDR3 totals 15 residues. The CDR3 here is CASSLVGQIYNEQFF. Here the CDR3 DNA reads TGTGCCAGCAGCTTAGTTGGACAGATATACAATGAGCAGTTCTTC.

This clonotype has ten or more counts. J is TRBJ1-1 and V is TRBV15, with D possibly matching TRBD1 (6 bases). This CDR3 is built from 15 residues. The germline V gene has CDR1 LNHNV and CDR2 YYDKDF (reference sequence). The V end was cut by 0 bases, the J end by 3 bases, with 11 bases between. CDR3 residues: CATSRDLAGDTEAFF. CDR3 in DNA: TGTGCCACCAGCAGAGACCTCGCAGGGGACACTGAAGCTTTCTTT.

This clonotype was seen repeatedly, ten times or more. The chain is built from TRBV2 and TRBJ2-3; no clear D. V lost 2 bases to trimming and J lost 3 bases, with 6 bases between them. The CDR3 has 13 amino acids. The germline gives CDR1 SNHLY, CDR2 FYNNEI. As DNA, the CDR3 is TGTGCCAGCAGTGAAACGGCGACAGATACGCAGTATTTT. It translates to CASSETATDTQYF.

The rearrangement links TRBV4-3 to TRBJ2-5; 11 bases line up with TRBD1. Trimming at V came to 4 bases and at J to 2 bases, leaving 9 bases not matched to a gene. This CDR3 spans 17 amino acids. CDR1 is LGHNA, CDR2 YSLEER, per germline. Here the CDR3 DNA reads TGCGCCAGCAGCCCCTTTTGGACAGGGGGCCCTCAAGAGACCCAGTACTTC. Residues: CASSPFWTGGPQETQYF.

This clonotype showed up just a few times. V is TRBV2 and J is TRBJ2-1, with a possible D match to TRBD2 (7 bases). The germline gives CDR1 SNHLY, CDR2 FYNNEI. There are 15 residues in the CDR3. V lost 6 bases and J lost 8, with 20 bases in between. CDR3 amino acids: CASRNRDPGGDEQFF. The CDR3 nucleotides read TGTGCCAGCAGGAACAGGGATCCGGGAGGCGATGAGCAGTTCTTC.

On this clonotype itself: Because it lacks the conserved phenylalanine or tryptophan at the end, this CDR3 is likely a read error. The chain joins TRBV20-1 to TRBJ2-7, with 12 positions matching TRBD2. Germline V lookup: CDR1 DFQATT, CDR2 SNEGSKA (reference sequence). V was clipped by 4 bases and J by 5 bases; unmatched bases: 3. The CDR3 contains 13 residues. The CDR3 bases are TGCAGTGCTACTAGCGGGAGGGTCGACGAGCAGTACTAC. Its translation: CSATSGRVDEQYY.

This clonotype occurred a few times. J is TRBJ2-7 and V is TRBV6-1; no firm D call. The CDR3 runs 14 residues. With 4 bases removed from V and 1 base from J, the gap between germline ends came to 11 bases. Per germline, CDR1 MNHNS and CDR2 SASEGT. The DNA for the CDR3 is TGTGCCAGCAGTGTGAACGATCCGTCCTACGAGCAGTACTTC. Amino acid sequence: CASSVNDPSYEQYF.

This clonotype has at least ten counts. The genes are TRBV5-1 and TRBJ2-7; 7 nucleotides line up with TRBD1. The V and J ends lost 0 bases and 5 bases, in that order; junction bases with no gene match: 8. Germline V gives CDR1 SGHRS, CDR2 YFSETQ. This CDR3 is built from 15 residues. The CDR3 nucleotides are TGCGCCAGCAGCTTGGACGCGACAGGGATTAACGAGCAGTACTTC. Protein product: CASSLDATGINEQYF.

V is TRBV2 and J is TRBJ2-7; D might be TRBD1 (6 bases). This CDR3 has 14 amino acids. Germline V lookup: CDR1 SNHLY, CDR2 FYNNEI. Between the trimmed V and J ends, which lost 10 bases and 4 bases, there was a span of 20 bases. The CDR3 sequence: CATSSTGRGYEQYF. As DNA, the CDR3 is TGTGCCACCTCTTCTACCGGCAGGGGTTACGAGCAGTACTTC.